Sequencing of this T cell receptor beta chain was carried out in a study of CD8 T cells in Susac syndrome. Negative isolation was used for CD8+ and CD4+ T cells, and FACS enrichment was applied to TEMRA cells. This clonotype was observed a single time. About 0.45 to 1 ug RNA was reverse transcribed with random hexamers. TCRdb independently ran MiXCR on the immunoSEQ multiplex PCR reads; one entry per CDR3 protein. The sample includes around 90,000 distinct CDR3 sequences, about 96% of them seen just once. Germline CDR1 reads GTSNPN; CDR2 reads SVGIG (reference sequence). With 2 bases removed from V and 5 bases from J, the gap between germline ends came to 10 bases. The CDR3 length is 13 residues.

The source of this sequence is a human donor with Susac syndrome. The specimen was CD8+ T cells from PBMCs. The J gene is TRBJ1-5, the V gene TRBV30; D is unresolved. CDR3 amino acids: CAWSNGNDQPQHF. The CDR3 DNA follows: TGTGCCTGGAGTAATGGGAACGATCAGCCCCAGCATTTT.